This TCR beta chain was found in a study of T cells in Graves' hyperthyroidism and ophthalmopathy. Study-level results: Most thyroid clonotypes expanded above 0.001 were also detected in blood. A model using 13 V-J features told ophthalmopathy apart from stable hyperthyroidism.

A few counts support this clonotype. The antigen is not known. Researchers amplified the TCR beta CDR3 regions from RNA transcripts. First-round RT-PCR with HTBI primers amplified the TCR CDR3 region. One entry per CDR3 protein results from TCRdb running MiXCR on the multiplex PCR reads. The sample has about 360,000 distinct CDR3 sequences; approximately 13% are singletons. CDR3 length: 17 residues. Germline loops: CDR1 GTSNPN, CDR2 SVGIG (reference sequence). Losses at the gene ends were 2 bases for V and 6 bases for J; bases not matched to a gene: 16. The sequenced sample was blood. The receptor was derived from a woman aged 18-29 years with Graves' hyperthyroidism. The chain employs TRBV30 and TRBJ1-5; 7 bases match TRBD1. The CDR3 nucleotides read TGTGCCTGGAGTCCAGGGGCAGGGGGACCCTTTACTCAGCCCCAGCATTTT. This sequence encodes CAWSPGAGGPFTQPQHF.